The rows below give T cell receptor beta chains drawn from one sample of a study of T cells in Graves' hyperthyroidism and ophthalmopathy. TCRdb passed the multiplex PCR reads through MiXCR, listing each CDR3 protein once. The data contain around 350,000 distinct CDR3 sequences, 15% to 20% of them singletons. What was sequenced was blood. Receptors originate from a woman younger than 35 with Graves' hyperthyroidism. CDR3s include the opening cysteine and the closing phenylalanine or tryptophan. D genes are given only for firm matches. The size field is filled for only some rows; it gives once, few, many or a size class.

cdr3_nt: TGTGCCAGCAGCTTAGTCGGCAGGGGAGGAGAGACCCAGTACTTC
cdr3_aa: CASSLVGRGGETQYF
clone_size: NA
cdr3_length: 15
d_call: NA
v_call: TRBV7-2
j_call: TRBJ2-5

cdr3_nt: TGTGCCAGCAGCTTAGCAGGGGAAAGCACTGAAGCTTTCTTT
cdr3_aa: CASSLAGESTEAFF
clone_size: NA
cdr3_length: 14
d_call: NA
v_call: TRBV7-8
j_call: TRBJ1-1

cdr3_nt: TGTGCCAGCAGTGAGGAAGCCAATGAAAAACTGTTTTTT
cdr3_aa: CASSEEANEKLFF
clone_size: many
cdr3_length: 13
d_call: NA
v_call: TRBV6-4
j_call: TRBJ1-4

cdr3_nt: TGTGCCAGCAGTTACCGACAGGGGGCTGGGCAGCCCCAGCATTTT
cdr3_aa: CASSYRQGAGQPQHF
clone_size: NA
cdr3_length: 15
d_call: TRBD1
v_call: TRBV6-5
j_call: TRBJ1-5

cdr3_nt: TGCGCCAGCAGACGACAGCGAGACCACCAAGAGACCCAGTACTTC
cdr3_aa: CASRRQRDHQETQYF
clone_size: many
cdr3_length: 15
d_call: NA
v_call: TRBV10-2
j_call: TRBJ2-5

cdr3_nt: TGCGCCAGCAGATACAGGGACCAGGGCACTGAAGCTTTCTTT
cdr3_aa: CASRYRDQGTEAFF
clone_size: NA
cdr3_length: 14
d_call: NA
v_call: TRBV5-1
j_call: TRBJ1-1

cdr3_nt: TGTGCCAGCAGGACCCCGGGGGGGTCTAGCGGGGGAGATACGCAGTATTTT
cdr3_aa: CASRTPGGSSGGDTQYF
clone_size: few
cdr3_length: 17
d_call: TRBD2
v_call: TRBV11-2
j_call: TRBJ2-3

cdr3_nt: TGCGCCAGCAGCACGAGGACTAGTGGAGACATTCAGTACTTC
cdr3_aa: CASSTRTSGDIQYF
clone_size: many
cdr3_length: 14
d_call: TRBD2
v_call: TRBV5-1
j_call: TRBJ2-4

cdr3_nt: TGTGCCAGCAGTTCCCTCCTCAGCGATACGCAGTATTTT
cdr3_aa: CASSSLLSDTQYF
clone_size: many
cdr3_length: 13
d_call: NA
v_call: TRBV6-5
j_call: TRBJ2-3

cdr3_nt: TGTGCCACCAGTGACTCGGGACAGGGGTCCGGGGAGCTGTTTTTT
cdr3_aa: CATSDSGQGSGELFF
clone_size: NA
cdr3_length: 15
d_call: TRBD1
v_call: TRBV24-1
j_call: TRBJ2-2

cdr3_nt: TGTGCCAGCAGTTTAAGAGGGAACTATGGCTACACCTTC
cdr3_aa: CASSLRGNYGYTF
clone_size: many
cdr3_length: 13
d_call: NA
v_call: TRBV12-3/TRBV12-4
j_call: TRBJ1-2

cdr3_nt: TGCGCCAGCAGCTTGGAGGCAGGGAATGGCTACACCTTC
cdr3_aa: CASSLEAGNGYTF
clone_size: many
cdr3_length: 13
d_call: NA
v_call: TRBV5-1
j_call: TRBJ1-2

cdr3_nt: TGTGCCAGTAGTAACCGCCAATCGCCTGGGACAACTAGAAATTTGGACTATGGCTACACCTTC
cdr3_aa: CASSNRQSPGTTRNLDYGYTF
clone_size: many
cdr3_length: 21
d_call: NA
v_call: TRBV19
j_call: TRBJ1-2

cdr3_nt: TGTGCCAGCAGGACAGGGTGCGAGACCCAGTACTTC
cdr3_aa: CASRTGCETQYF
clone_size: many
cdr3_length: 12
d_call: TRBD1
v_call: TRBV2
j_call: TRBJ2-5

cdr3_nt: TGCAGTGCTAGATTTCCCCCGGGGGGGGGCGTAGGCACCGGGGAGCTGTTTTTT
cdr3_aa: CSARFPPGGGVGTGELFF
clone_size: many
cdr3_length: 18
d_call: TRBD2
v_call: TRBV20-1
j_call: TRBJ2-2

cdr3_nt: TGCGCCAGCACCCCTCGCGGACAGGGGGCACTAGCCGGGGAGCTGTTTTTT
cdr3_aa: CASTPRGQGALAGELFF
clone_size: few
cdr3_length: 17
d_call: TRBD1
v_call: TRBV5-1
j_call: TRBJ2-2

cdr3_nt: TGTGCCAGCAGTTACTCGGGGGGAAGAAACACTGAAGCTTTCTTT
cdr3_aa: CASSYSGGRNTEAFF
clone_size: many
cdr3_length: 15
d_call: NA
v_call: TRBV6-5
j_call: TRBJ1-1

cdr3_nt: TGTGCCAGCAGTCTTAAAGGGTACTACTACGAGCAGTACTTC
cdr3_aa: CASSLKGYYYEQYF
clone_size: many
cdr3_length: 14
d_call: NA
v_call: TRBV27
j_call: TRBJ2-7

cdr3_nt: TGTGCCAGCAGCTTACGGGGGACAGGGGACTCCTACGAGCAGTACTTC
cdr3_aa: CASSLRGTGDSYEQYF
clone_size: many
cdr3_length: 16
d_call: TRBD1
v_call: TRBV11-1
j_call: TRBJ2-7

cdr3_nt: TGTGCCAGCAGTTACGCGGGTCGGCGATCACCCCTCCACTTT
cdr3_aa: CASSYAGRRSPLHF
clone_size: many
cdr3_length: 14
d_call: NA
v_call: TRBV6-2/TRBV6-3
j_call: TRBJ1-6

cdr3_nt: TGTGCCAGCAGTGACATCGCGGGGGCGAACACCGGGGAGCTGTTTTTT
cdr3_aa: CASSDIAGANTGELFF
clone_size: many
cdr3_length: 16
d_call: TRBD2
v_call: TRBV6-4
j_call: TRBJ2-2

cdr3_nt: TGTGCCAGCAGCCAAGATGCGGCGAGCTCCTACGAGCAGTACTTC
cdr3_aa: CASSQDAASSYEQYF
clone_size: many
cdr3_length: 15
d_call: NA
v_call: TRBV4-2
j_call: TRBJ2-7

cdr3_nt: TGTGCCAGCAAAGGTGAGACAGCCGGAGACACTGAAGCTTTCTTT
cdr3_aa: CASKGETAGDTEAFF
clone_size: NA
cdr3_length: 15
d_call: NA
v_call: TRBV28
j_call: TRBJ1-1

cdr3_nt: TGTGCCAGCACCCTGGGACCGACGAACACTGAAGCTTTCTTT
cdr3_aa: CASTLGPTNTEAFF
clone_size: many
cdr3_length: 14
d_call: NA
v_call: TRBV12-3/TRBV12-4
j_call: TRBJ1-1

cdr3_nt: TGCGCCAGCAGCCCGGGGACAGGCGCATCACCCCTCCACTTT
cdr3_aa: CASSPGTGASPLHF
clone_size: NA
cdr3_length: 14
d_call: TRBD1
v_call: TRBV5-1
j_call: TRBJ1-6

cdr3_nt: TGTGCCAGCGGAGGAAACACCATATATTTT
cdr3_aa: CASGGNTIYF
clone_size: many
cdr3_length: 10
d_call: NA
v_call: TRBV2
j_call: TRBJ1-3

cdr3_nt: TGTGCCAGCAGCTCCAAGACAGAGAACACTGAAGCTTTCTTT
cdr3_aa: CASSSKTENTEAFF
clone_size: many
cdr3_length: 14
d_call: NA
v_call: TRBV7-9
j_call: TRBJ1-1

cdr3_nt: TGTGCCTGGAGTGGACAGGGGCCGTCTAGCCTTTCCTACGAGCAGTACTTC
cdr3_aa: CAWSGQGPSSLSYEQYF
clone_size: NA
cdr3_length: 17
d_call: TRBD1
v_call: TRBV30
j_call: TRBJ2-7

cdr3_nt: TGTGCCAGCAGGATCCCCGGGGACTACGAGCAGTACTTC
cdr3_aa: CASRIPGDYEQYF
clone_size: few
cdr3_length: 13
d_call: NA
v_call: TRBV6-1
j_call: TRBJ2-7

cdr3_nt: TGTGCCAGCAGTTACTCAGGGATGGGGACCGGGGAGCTGTTTTTT
cdr3_aa: CASSYSGMGTGELFF
clone_size: many
cdr3_length: 15
d_call: NA
v_call: TRBV6-5
j_call: TRBJ2-2

cdr3_nt: TGCAGTGCCGCTGGAGTATGGCCGAACACCGGGGAGCTGTTTTTT
cdr3_aa: CSAAGVWPNTGELFF
clone_size: many
cdr3_length: 15
d_call: NA
v_call: TRBV20-1
j_call: TRBJ2-2

cdr3_nt: TGTGCCACCAGCAGAGATTCTACACTCCTTGAAGCTTTCTTT
cdr3_aa: CATSRDSTLLEAFF
clone_size: many
cdr3_length: 14
d_call: NA
v_call: TRBV15
j_call: TRBJ1-1

cdr3_nt: TGTGCCAGCGACAGGGGGGAAAATCAGCCCCAGCATTTT
cdr3_aa: CASDRGENQPQHF
clone_size: few
cdr3_length: 13
d_call: TRBD1
v_call: TRBV5-8
j_call: TRBJ1-5

cdr3_nt: TGTGCCAGCAGTGCGGGGACAGGGTTCCCCTACGAGCAGTACTTC
cdr3_aa: CASSAGTGFPYEQYF
clone_size: many
cdr3_length: 15
d_call: TRBD1
v_call: TRBV6-1
j_call: TRBJ2-7

cdr3_nt: TGCGCCAGCAGGGAAGGGGGACAAGAACCCAATCAGCCCCAGCATTTT
cdr3_aa: CASREGGQEPNQPQHF
clone_size: many
cdr3_length: 16
d_call: NA
v_call: TRBV5-1
j_call: TRBJ1-5

cdr3_nt: TGTGCCAGCAGAGGGGGGGCTTTAGTCCAGTACTTC
cdr3_aa: CASRGGALVQYF
clone_size: few
cdr3_length: 12
d_call: NA
v_call: TRBV6-1
j_call: TRBJ2-5

cdr3_nt: TGTGCCAGCGGTAAGGGCAATCAGCCCCAGCATTTT
cdr3_aa: CASGKGNQPQHF
clone_size: NA
cdr3_length: 12
d_call: NA
v_call: TRBV6-1
j_call: TRBJ1-5

cdr3_nt: TGTGCCAGCACTCCTCCTCTGAGGGACGAGCAGTACTTC
cdr3_aa: CASTPPLRDEQYF
clone_size: many
cdr3_length: 13
d_call: NA
v_call: TRBV6-5
j_call: TRBJ2-7

cdr3_nt: TGTGCCAGCAGTTCCGCCTACAACCAAGAGACCCAGGACTTC
cdr3_aa: CASSSAYNQETQDF
clone_size: NA
cdr3_length: 14
d_call: NA
v_call: TRBV27
j_call: TRBJ2-5

cdr3_nt: TGTGCCAGTAGTTCCCCTAGCGGGGCCGGAAACATTAAGTACTTC
cdr3_aa: CASSSPSGAGNIKYF
clone_size: NA
cdr3_length: 15
d_call: TRBD2
v_call: TRBV19
j_call: TRBJ2-4

cdr3_nt: TGCGCCAGCAGCCCCCGGGACAAGAACACCGGGGAGCTGTTTTTT
cdr3_aa: CASSPRDKNTGELFF
clone_size: NA
cdr3_length: 15
d_call: NA
v_call: TRBV4-1
j_call: TRBJ2-2

cdr3_nt: TGCAGTGCTTTGGGGGGAGAAACCATAACTAACTATGGCTACACCTTC
cdr3_aa: CSALGGETITNYGYTF
clone_size: many
cdr3_length: 16
d_call: NA
v_call: TRBV20-1
j_call: TRBJ1-2

cdr3_nt: TGTGCCAGCAACCGGGGAGAGAACACTGAAGCTTTCTTT
cdr3_aa: CASNRGENTEAFF
clone_size: NA
cdr3_length: 13
d_call: NA
v_call: TRBV6-1
j_call: TRBJ1-1

cdr3_nt: TGTGCCAGTAGTTCACACGGACAGGGGAATGGCTACACCTTC
cdr3_aa: CASSSHGQGNGYTF
clone_size: once
cdr3_length: 14
d_call: TRBD1
v_call: TRBV19
j_call: TRBJ1-2

cdr3_nt: TGTGCCAGCAGTTTTCAGGACACTGAAGCTTTCTTT
cdr3_aa: CASSFQDTEAFF
clone_size: many
cdr3_length: 12
d_call: NA
v_call: TRBV27
j_call: TRBJ1-1

cdr3_nt: TGCAGCGTTGAACAGGGAGAAACTGAAGCTTTCTTT
cdr3_aa: CSVEQGETEAFF
clone_size: many
cdr3_length: 12
d_call: NA
v_call: TRBV29-1
j_call: TRBJ1-1

cdr3_nt: TGTGCCAGCAGCCCCCTGTTAGCGGGGACCTACGAGCAGTACTTC
cdr3_aa: CASSPLLAGTYEQYF
clone_size: many
cdr3_length: 15
d_call: TRBD2
v_call: TRBV12-3/TRBV12-4
j_call: TRBJ2-7

cdr3_nt: TGCGCCAGCAGCTTGGGACCGCCGCCCCCCTATGGCTACACCTTC
cdr3_aa: CASSLGPPPPYGYTF
clone_size: many
cdr3_length: 15
d_call: NA
v_call: TRBV5-1
j_call: TRBJ1-2

cdr3_nt: TGTGCCAGCAGCCCCCGGTCGGGCCGGGATCAGCCCCAGCATTTT
cdr3_aa: CASSPRSGRDQPQHF
clone_size: NA
cdr3_length: 15
d_call: NA
v_call: TRBV7-2
j_call: TRBJ1-5

cdr3_nt: TGCAGTGCTAGAGGGTGGGACAGGGCGGACACTGAAGCTTTCTTT
cdr3_aa: CSARGWDRADTEAFF
clone_size: many
cdr3_length: 15
d_call: TRBD1
v_call: TRBV20-1
j_call: TRBJ1-1

cdr3_nt: TGTGCCAGCTCCCGACCTGACCACGAAAACACCATATATTTT
cdr3_aa: CASSRPDHENTIYF
clone_size: many
cdr3_length: 14
d_call: NA
v_call: TRBV2
j_call: TRBJ1-3

cdr3_nt: TGCAGCGTCCGGAGCTCCCATGGCTACACCTTC
cdr3_aa: CSVRSSHGYTF
clone_size: many
cdr3_length: 11
d_call: NA
v_call: TRBV29-1
j_call: TRBJ1-2

cdr3_nt: TGTGCCAGCAGCCGCAGGGGCTCTGGAAACACCATATATTTT
cdr3_aa: CASSRRGSGNTIYF
clone_size: many
cdr3_length: 14
d_call: NA
v_call: TRBV7-8
j_call: TRBJ1-3